Here is one T cell receptor (beta chain) with its context. The CDR3 is 12 amino acids. Per germline, CDR1 MNHEY and CDR2 SMNVEV (reference sequence). V was pared by 4 bases and J by 7 bases, with 11 bases between. Per the authors' pipeline: Estimation of nucleated cell counts relied on the amplification of reference gene primers. The protocol was immunoSEQ multiplex PCR, while the TCRdb copy is restricted to in-frame clones and leaves out a portion. That table is the source of V, J and clone size, and D and trimming were worked out from the DNA. The table shows 250,000 to 350,000 clones, with 80% to 90% occurring only once. The sample comes from a study of blood T cell repertoires in COVID-19. Study as a whole: Acute and convalescent COVID-19 samples came from the United States, Italy and Spain.

The study assigned cohorts using participant-reported clinical history. Donors in Cohort 3 who had recovered were those with two negative PCRs, healthcare professional clearance, or resolution of their symptoms. The chain has TRBV27 and TRBJ2-7; D is perhaps TRBD1 (6 bases). This receptor was taken from a young woman who had recovered from COVID-19. Sequenced sample: PBMCs or T cells enriched from blood (not recorded which). The chain's CDR3 is CASSSTGNEQYF. The CDR3 region has the DNA TGTGCCAGCAGTTCCACAGGGAATGAGCAGTACTTC.